These T cell receptor beta chains were read from a single sample in a study of CD8 T cells in Susac syndrome. One entry per CDR3 protein results from TCRdb running MiXCR on the immunoSEQ multiplex PCR reads. The sample lists 250,000 to 300,000 distinct CDR3 sequences, roughly 90% occurring once. The sequenced sample was CD8+ T cells from PBMCs. These receptor sequences come from a human donor with multiple sclerosis. CDR3s include the opening cysteine and the closing phenylalanine or tryptophan. D genes are given only for firm matches. Clone size is not always given. Where it is, it says once, few, many or a class for expanded clones.

>.|TRBJ1-2|.|TRBV25-1
CASSDQRRDGYTF
TGTGCCAGCAGTGACCAGAGGAGGGATGGCTACACCTTC
>.|TRBJ2-3|once|TRBV18
CASSPLSPDRPTDTQYF
TGTGCCAGCTCACCGCTTTCTCCGGACCGACCCACAGATACGCAGTATTTT
>.|TRBJ2-1|.|TRBV6-2/TRBV6-3
CASRETEAPAYNEQFF
TGTGCCAGCAGGGAGACAGAGGCACCTGCCTACAATGAGCAGTTCTTC
>.|TRBJ2-2|.|TRBV19
CASSTNQGSGELFF
TGTGCCAGTAGTACCAACCAGGGATCCGGGGAGCTGTTTTTT
>.|TRBJ2-1|.|TRBV19
CASSEDSSYNEQFF
TGTGCCAGTAGTGAGGATAGCTCCTACAATGAGCAGTTCTTC
>.|TRBJ2-7|.|TRBV28
CASSLAAPAYEQYF
TGTGCCAGCAGTTTAGCGGCACCGGCTTACGAGCAGTACTTC
>.|TRBJ2-3|.|TRBV28
CASSPRDLTDTQYF
TGTGCCAGCAGCCCCCGGGACCTCACAGATACGCAGTATTTT
>.|TRBJ2-2|.|TRBV9
CASSVAGVNTGELFF
TGTGCCAGCAGCGTAGCCGGGGTGAACACCGGGGAGCTGTTTTTT
>.|TRBJ2-5|.|TRBV12-3/TRBV12-4
CASSTPGPQETQYF
TGTGCCAGCAGTACCCCGGGACCTCAAGAGACCCAGTACTTC
>.|TRBJ1-5|.|TRBV12-3/TRBV12-4
CASSLMTGPLNQPQHF
TGTGCCAGCAGTCTGATGACAGGACCCCTCAATCAGCCCCAGCATTTT
>.|TRBJ2-4|.|TRBV4-2
CASSQEVWVLAKNIQYF
TGTGCCAGCAGCCAAGAGGTTTGGGTTCTAGCCAAAAACATTCAGTACTTC
>.|TRBJ1-2|.|TRBV28
CASRSRPEPYGYTF
TGTGCCAGCAGATCCCGACCGGAACCCTATGGCTACACCTTC
>.|TRBJ2-7|.|TRBV9
CASSPEDPTYEQYF
TGTGCCAGCAGCCCCGAGGACCCTACCTACGAGCAGTACTTC
>.|TRBJ2-5|few|TRBV20-1
CSARRETQYF
TGCAGTGCTAGGAGGGAGACCCAGTACTTC
>.|TRBJ1-2|.|TRBV28
CASSLRTDSADYTF
TGTGCCAGCAGTTTGCGGACAGACTCCGCTGACTACACCTTC
>.|TRBJ1-5|.|TRBV19
CASSIVVRGNQPQHF
TGTGCCAGTAGTATAGTGGTTCGAGGAAATCAGCCCCAGCATTTT
>TRBD1|TRBJ1-2|once|TRBV9
CASSAGTEDPTF
TGTGCCAGCAGCGCCGGGACAGAGGATCCCACCTTC
>.|TRBJ2-2|.|TRBV7-6
CASSLPQGPKKTNTGELFF
TGTGCCAGCAGCTTACCGCAGGGCCCTAAGAAAACGAACACCGGGGAGCTGTTTTTT
>.|TRBJ2-7|.|TRBV27
CASLDAFWEEYEQYF
TGTGCCAGCCTGGACGCGTTTTGGGAGGAGTACGAGCAGTACTTC
>.|TRBJ2-5|few|TRBV28
CASSRGTQYF
TGTGCCAGCAGTCGGGGGACCCAGTACTTC
>.|TRBJ2-7|.|TRBV5-4
CASSIRSNEQYF
TGTGCCAGCAGCATACGGTCCAACGAGCAGTACTTC
>.|TRBJ1-4|once|TRBV18
CASSPSGGDEKLFF
TGTGCCAGCTCACCATCCGGGGGTGATGAAAAACTGTTTTTT
>.|TRBJ2-3|.|TRBV28
CASEPGSRDTQYF
TGTGCCAGCGAACCGGGGTCCCGGGATACGCAGTATTTT
>TRBD1|TRBJ2-7|.|TRBV28
CASSVTGKAIAYEQYF
TGTGCCAGCAGTGTGACAGGGAAGGCTATTGCCTACGAGCAGTACTTC
>TRBD2|TRBJ2-1|.|TRBV12-3/TRBV12-4
CASSSSSGRAYNEQFF
TGTGCCAGCAGTTCCTCTAGCGGGAGGGCCTACAATGAGCAGTTCTTC
>TRBD2|TRBJ2-2|.|TRBV29-1
CSVVRGTRPGELFF
TGCAGCGTGGTCCGCGGGACTAGACCCGGGGAGCTGTTTTTT
>.|TRBJ1-2|.|TRBV4-3
CASSQGLGAGVTNYGYTF
TGCGCCAGCAGCCAAGGATTAGGAGCGGGGGTAACTAACTATGGCTACACCTTC
>TRBD2|TRBJ2-7|.|TRBV20-1
CSFGLAHSYEQYF
TGCAGTTTCGGACTAGCGCACTCCTACGAGCAGTACTTC
>.|TRBJ1-2|.|TRBV7-8
CASSLAPGLGGYGYTF
TGTGCCAGCAGCTTAGCGCCCGGACTCGGTGGCTATGGCTACACCTTC
>TRBD2|TRBJ2-1|.|TRBV20-1
CSARSGRDNEQFF
TGCAGTGCTAGAAGCGGGAGAGACAATGAGCAGTTCTTC
>.|TRBJ2-1|.|TRBV5-6
CASSMDLYNEQFF
TGTGCCAGCAGCATGGACCTCTACAATGAGCAGTTCTTC
>.|TRBJ2-7|.|TRBV4-3
CASSQEVRFYEQYF
TGCGCCAGCAGCCAAGAGGTCAGGTTCTACGAGCAGTACTTC
>TRBD1|TRBJ2-4|.|TRBV2
CASSDGTGGDKNIQYF
TGTGCCAGCAGTGACGGGACAGGGGGGGACAAAAACATTCAGTACTTC
>TRBD1|TRBJ2-1|.|TRBV5-1
CASSGQGFDEQFF
TGCGCCAGCAGCGGACAGGGTTTCGATGAGCAGTTCTTC
>.|TRBJ2-3|.|TRBV6-2/TRBV6-3
CASSSWELTDTQYF
TGTGCCAGCAGTTCGTGGGAGCTCACAGATACGCAGTATTTT
>TRBD2|TRBJ2-1|.|TRBV27
CASSPGTSAHLDEQFF
TGTGCCAGCAGTCCGGGGACTAGCGCCCACCTTGATGAGCAGTTCTTC
>TRBD1|TRBJ2-5|.|TRBV25-1
CASSGAGTGAFFEETQYF
TGTGCCAGCAGTGGGGCCGGGACAGGGGCTTTCTTCGAAGAGACCCAGTACTTC
>.|TRBJ2-1|.|TRBV14
CASSQGMNEQFF
TGTGCCAGCAGCCAAGGAATGAATGAGCAGTTCTTC
>TRBD2|TRBJ2-1|.|TRBV11-2
CASTGGVLAGSSSSYNEQFF
TGTGCCAGCACCGGGGGGGTTCTAGCGGGGTCCTCAAGCTCCTACAATGAGCAGTTCTTC
>.|TRBJ2-5|.|TRBV12-3/TRBV12-4
CASSLFGSASETQYF
TGTGCCAGCAGTTTATTTGGGTCCGCTTCGGAGACCCAGTACTTC
>.|TRBJ2-1|.|TRBV12-3/TRBV12-4
CASRWGGTYNEQFF
TGTGCCAGCAGATGGGGCGGGACCTACAATGAGCAGTTCTTC
>.|TRBJ2-2|.|TRBV15
CATSIEGGVDTGELFF
TGTGCCACCAGCATCGAGGGCGGGGTAGACACCGGGGAGCTGTTTTTT
>.|TRBJ2-3|.|TRBV24-1
CATSDPELFLGDTQYF
TGTGCCACCAGTGATCCCGAACTTTTCCTAGGCGATACGCAGTATTTT